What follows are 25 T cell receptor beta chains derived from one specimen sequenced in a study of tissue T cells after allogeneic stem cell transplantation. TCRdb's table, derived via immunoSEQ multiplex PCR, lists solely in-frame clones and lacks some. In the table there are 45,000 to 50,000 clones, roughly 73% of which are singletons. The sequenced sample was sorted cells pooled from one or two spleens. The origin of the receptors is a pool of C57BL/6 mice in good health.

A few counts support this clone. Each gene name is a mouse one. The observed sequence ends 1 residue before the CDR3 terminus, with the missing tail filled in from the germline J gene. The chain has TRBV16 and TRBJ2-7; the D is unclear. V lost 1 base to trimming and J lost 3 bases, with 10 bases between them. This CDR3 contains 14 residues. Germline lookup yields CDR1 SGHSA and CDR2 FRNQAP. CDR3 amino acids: CASSLGAAVYEQYF. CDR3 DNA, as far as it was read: TGTGCAAGCAGCTTAGGCGCAGCCGTCTATGAACAGTAC.

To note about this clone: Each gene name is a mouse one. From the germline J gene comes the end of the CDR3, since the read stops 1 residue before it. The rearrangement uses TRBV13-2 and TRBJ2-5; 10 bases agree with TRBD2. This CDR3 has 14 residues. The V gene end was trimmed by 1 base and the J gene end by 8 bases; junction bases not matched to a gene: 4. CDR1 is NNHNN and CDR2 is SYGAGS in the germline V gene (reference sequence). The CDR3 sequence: CASGDHWGGGTQYF. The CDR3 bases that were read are TGTGCCAGCGGTGATCACTGGGGGGGAGGCACCCAGTAC.

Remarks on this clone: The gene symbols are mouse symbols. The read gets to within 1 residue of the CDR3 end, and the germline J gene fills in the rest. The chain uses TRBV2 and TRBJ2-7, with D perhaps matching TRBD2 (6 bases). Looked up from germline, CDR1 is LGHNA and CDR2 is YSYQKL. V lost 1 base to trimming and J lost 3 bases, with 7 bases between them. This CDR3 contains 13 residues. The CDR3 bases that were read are TGTGCCAGCAGCCAAGCTGGGGTCTATGAACAGTAC. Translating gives CASSQAGVYEQY. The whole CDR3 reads CASSQAGVYEQYF.

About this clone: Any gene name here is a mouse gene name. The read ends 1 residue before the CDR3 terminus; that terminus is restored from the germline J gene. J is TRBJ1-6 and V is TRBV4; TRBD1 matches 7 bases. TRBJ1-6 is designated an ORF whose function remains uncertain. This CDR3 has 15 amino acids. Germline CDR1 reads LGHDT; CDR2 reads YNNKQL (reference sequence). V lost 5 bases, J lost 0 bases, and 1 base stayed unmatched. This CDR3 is CASSDRVSYNSPLYF. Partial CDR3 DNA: TGTGCCAGCAGCGACAGGGTTTCCTATAATTCGCCCCTCTAC.

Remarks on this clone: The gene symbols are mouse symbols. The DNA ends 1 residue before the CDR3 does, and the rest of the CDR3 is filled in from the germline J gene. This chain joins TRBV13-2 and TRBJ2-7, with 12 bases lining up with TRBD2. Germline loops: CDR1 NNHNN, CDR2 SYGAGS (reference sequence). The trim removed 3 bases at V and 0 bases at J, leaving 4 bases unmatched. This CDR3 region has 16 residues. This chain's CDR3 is CASGADWGGSSYEQYF. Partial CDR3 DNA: TGTGCCAGCGGTGCGGACTGGGGGGGGAGCTCCTATGAACAGTAC.

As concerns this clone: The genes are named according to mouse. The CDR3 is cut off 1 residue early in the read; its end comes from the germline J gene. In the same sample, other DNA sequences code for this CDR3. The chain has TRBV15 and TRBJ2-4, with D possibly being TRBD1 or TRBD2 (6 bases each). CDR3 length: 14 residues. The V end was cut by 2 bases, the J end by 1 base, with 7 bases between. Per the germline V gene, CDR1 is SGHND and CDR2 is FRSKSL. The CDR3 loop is CASSLRGGQNTLYF. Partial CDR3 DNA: TGTGCCAGCAGTTTAAGGGGGGGTCAAAACACCTTGTAC.

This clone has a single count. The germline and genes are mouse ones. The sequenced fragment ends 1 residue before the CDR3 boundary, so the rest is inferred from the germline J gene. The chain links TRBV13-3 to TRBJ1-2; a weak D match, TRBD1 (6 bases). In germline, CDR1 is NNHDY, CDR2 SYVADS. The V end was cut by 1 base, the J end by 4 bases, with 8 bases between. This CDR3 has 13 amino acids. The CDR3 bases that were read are TGTGCCAGCAGTGATTGGGGGGCCTCCGACTACACC. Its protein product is CASSDWGASDYT. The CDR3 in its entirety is CASSDWGASDYTF.

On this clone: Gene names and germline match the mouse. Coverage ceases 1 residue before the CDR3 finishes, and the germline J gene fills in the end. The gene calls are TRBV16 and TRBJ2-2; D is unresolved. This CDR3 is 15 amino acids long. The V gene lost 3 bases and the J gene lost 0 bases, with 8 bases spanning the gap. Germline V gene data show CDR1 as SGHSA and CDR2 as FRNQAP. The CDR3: CASSLGFANTGQLYF. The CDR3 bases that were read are TGTGCAAGCAGCTTGGGGTTTGCAAACACCGGGCAGCTCTAC.

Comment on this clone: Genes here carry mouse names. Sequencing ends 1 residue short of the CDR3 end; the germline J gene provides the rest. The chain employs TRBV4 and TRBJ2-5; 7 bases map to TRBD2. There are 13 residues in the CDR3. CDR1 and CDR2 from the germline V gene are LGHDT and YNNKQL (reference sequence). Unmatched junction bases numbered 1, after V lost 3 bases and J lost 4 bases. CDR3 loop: CASSYWGKDTQYF. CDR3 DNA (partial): TGTGCCAGCAGCTACTGGGGGAAAGACACCCAGTAC.

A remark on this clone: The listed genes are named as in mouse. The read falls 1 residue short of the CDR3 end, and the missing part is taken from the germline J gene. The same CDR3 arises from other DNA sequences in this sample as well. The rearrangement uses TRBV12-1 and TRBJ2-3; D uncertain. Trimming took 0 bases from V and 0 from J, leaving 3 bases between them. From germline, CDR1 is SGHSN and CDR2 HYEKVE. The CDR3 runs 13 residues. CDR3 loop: CASSLNSAETLYF. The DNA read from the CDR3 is TGTGCCAGCTCTCTCAACAGTGCAGAAACGCTGTAT.

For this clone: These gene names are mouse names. The part of the CDR3 DNA that was read is TGTGCCAGCAGTTCAGATTCTGGAAATACGCTCTAT. Protein: CASSSDSGNTLY. The CDR3 as a whole reads CASSSDSGNTLYF. This chain links TRBV14 with TRBJ1-3; D uncertain. The read terminates 1 residue ahead of where the CDR3 ends, so the germline J gene completes it. Trimming left V 3 bases short and J 0 bases short, with 4 bases between. The CDR3 runs to 13 residues. The germline gives CDR1 SGHDT, CDR2 FRDEAV. Based on the CDR3 plus reference TRBV14 and TRBJ1-3, the full variable domain is EAGVTQSPRYAVLQEGQAVSFWCDPISGHDTLYWYQQPRDQGPQLLVYFRDEAVIDNSQLPSDRFSAVRPKGTNSTLKIQSAKQGDTATYLCASSSDSGNTLYFGEGSRLIVV.

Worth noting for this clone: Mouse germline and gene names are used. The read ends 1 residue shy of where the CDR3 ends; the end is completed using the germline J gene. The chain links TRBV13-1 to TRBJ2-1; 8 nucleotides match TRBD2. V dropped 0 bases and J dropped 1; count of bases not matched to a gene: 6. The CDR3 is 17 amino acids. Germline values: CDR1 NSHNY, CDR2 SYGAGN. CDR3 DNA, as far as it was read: TGTGCCAGCAGTGATGCCCAGACTGGGGCGAACTATGCTGAGCAGTTC. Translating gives CASSDAQTGANYAEQF. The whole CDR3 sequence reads CASSDAQTGANYAEQFF.

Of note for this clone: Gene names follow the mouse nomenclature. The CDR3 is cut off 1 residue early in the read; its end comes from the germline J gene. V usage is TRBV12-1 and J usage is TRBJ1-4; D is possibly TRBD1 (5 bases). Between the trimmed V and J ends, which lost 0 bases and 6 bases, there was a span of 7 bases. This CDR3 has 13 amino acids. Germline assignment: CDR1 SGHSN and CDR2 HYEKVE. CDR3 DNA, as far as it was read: TGTGCCAGCTCTCTCGGGGGAGACGAAAGATTATTT. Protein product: CASSLGGDERLF. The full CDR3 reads CASSLGGDERLFF.

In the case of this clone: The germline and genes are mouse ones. CDR3 DNA, as far as it was read: TGTGCAAGCAGCTTAGATGGCAGGGGTGAACAGTAC. Translating it yields CASSLDGRGEQY. The full CDR3 sequence reads CASSLDGRGEQYF. V gene TRBV16 combines with J gene TRBJ2-7, with a weak D call TRBD1 (6 bases). The read is 1 residue too short to cover the CDR3 end, so that end is filled in from the germline J gene. V was cut by 0 bases and J by 6 bases, with 9 bases left in between. The CDR3 has 13 residues. Per the germline V gene, CDR1 is SGHSA and CDR2 is FRNQAP.

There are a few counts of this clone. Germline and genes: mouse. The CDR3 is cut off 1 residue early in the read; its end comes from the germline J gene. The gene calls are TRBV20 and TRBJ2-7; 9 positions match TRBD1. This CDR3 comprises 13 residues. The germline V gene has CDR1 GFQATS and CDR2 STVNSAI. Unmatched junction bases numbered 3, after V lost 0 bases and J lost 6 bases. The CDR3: CGAREGQGVEQYF. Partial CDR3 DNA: TGTGGTGCTAGGGAGGGACAGGGAGTTGAACAGTAC. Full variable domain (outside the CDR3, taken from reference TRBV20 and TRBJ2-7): GALVYQYPRRTICKSGTSMRMECQAVGFQATSVAWYRQSPQKTFELIALSTVNSAIKYEQNFTQEKFPISHPNLSFSSMTVLNAYLEDRGLYLCGAREGQGVEQYFGPGTRLTVL.

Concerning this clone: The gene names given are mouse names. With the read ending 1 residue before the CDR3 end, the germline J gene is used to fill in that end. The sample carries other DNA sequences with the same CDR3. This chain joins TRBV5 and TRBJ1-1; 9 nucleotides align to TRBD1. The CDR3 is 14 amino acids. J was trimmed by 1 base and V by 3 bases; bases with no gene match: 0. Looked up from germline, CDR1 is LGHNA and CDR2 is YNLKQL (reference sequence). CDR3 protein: CASSQDRGNTEVFF. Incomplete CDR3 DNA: TGTGCCAGCAGCCAGGACAGGGGGAACACAGAAGTCTTC.

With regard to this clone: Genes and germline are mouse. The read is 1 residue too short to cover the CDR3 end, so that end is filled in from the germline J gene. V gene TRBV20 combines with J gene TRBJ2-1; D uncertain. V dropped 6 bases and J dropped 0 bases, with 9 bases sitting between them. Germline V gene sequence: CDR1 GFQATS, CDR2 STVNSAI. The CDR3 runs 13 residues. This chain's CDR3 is CGAVDTNYAEQFF. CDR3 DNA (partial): TGTGGTGCCGTCGACACTAACTATGCTGAGCAGTTC.

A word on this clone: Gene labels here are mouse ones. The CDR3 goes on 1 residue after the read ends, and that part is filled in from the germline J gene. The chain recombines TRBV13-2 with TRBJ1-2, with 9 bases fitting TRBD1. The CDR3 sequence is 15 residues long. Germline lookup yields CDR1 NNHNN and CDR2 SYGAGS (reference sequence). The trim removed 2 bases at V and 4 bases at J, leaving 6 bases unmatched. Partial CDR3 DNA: TGTGCCAGCGGTGAAACAGGGGGCGCGGGCTCCGACTACACC. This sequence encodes CASGETGGAGSDYT. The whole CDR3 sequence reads CASGETGGAGSDYTF.

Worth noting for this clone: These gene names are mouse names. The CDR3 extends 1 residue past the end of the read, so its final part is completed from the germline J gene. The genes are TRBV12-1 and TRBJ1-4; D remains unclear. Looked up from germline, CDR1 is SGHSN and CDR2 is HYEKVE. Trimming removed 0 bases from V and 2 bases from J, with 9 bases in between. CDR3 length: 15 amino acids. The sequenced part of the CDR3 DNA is TGTGCCAGCTCTCTCGACCCCTGGTCCAACGAAAGATTATTT. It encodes CASSLDPWSNERLF. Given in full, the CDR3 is CASSLDPWSNERLFF.

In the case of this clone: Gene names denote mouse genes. CDR3 protein: CASSLDDFNQDTQYF. CDR3 DNA (partial): TGTGCCAGCTCTCTCGATGATTTTAACCAAGACACCCAGTAC. The chain employs TRBV12-1 and TRBJ2-5; D gene ambiguous. The read comes to an end 1 residue before the CDR3 does, leaving the germline J gene to fill in the end. V shed 0 bases and J shed 0 bases, with 9 bases lying between them. This CDR3 comprises 15 residues. Per germline, CDR1 SGHSN and CDR2 HYEKVE.

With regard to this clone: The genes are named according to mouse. Incomplete CDR3 DNA: TGTGCCAGCAGTCGGGACAGGGCTAACCAAGACACCCAGTAC. This translates into CASSRDRANQDTQY. The full CDR3 protein is CASSRDRANQDTQYF. This chain uses TRBV14 with TRBJ2-5; the match to TRBD1 covers 9 bases. The read ends 1 residue before the CDR3 terminus; that terminus is restored from the germline J gene. CDR3 length: 15 residues. CDR1 and CDR2 (germline): SGHDT, FRDEAV. With 4 bases clipped from V and 0 bases from J, the junction kept 3 bases outside the gene matches.

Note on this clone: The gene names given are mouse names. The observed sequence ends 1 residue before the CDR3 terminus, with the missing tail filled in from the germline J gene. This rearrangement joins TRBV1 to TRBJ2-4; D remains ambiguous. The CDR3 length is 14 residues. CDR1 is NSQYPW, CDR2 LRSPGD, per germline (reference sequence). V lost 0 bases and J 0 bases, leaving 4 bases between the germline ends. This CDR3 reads CTCSADRSQNTLYF. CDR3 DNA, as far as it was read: TGCACCTGCAGTGCAGACAGAAGTCAAAACACCTTGTAC.

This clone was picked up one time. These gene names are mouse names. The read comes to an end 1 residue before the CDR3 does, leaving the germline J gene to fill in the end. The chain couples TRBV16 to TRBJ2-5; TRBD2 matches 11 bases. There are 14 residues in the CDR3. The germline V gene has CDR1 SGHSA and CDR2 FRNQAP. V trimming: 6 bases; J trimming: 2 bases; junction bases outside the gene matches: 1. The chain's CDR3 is CASRLGGPQDTQYF. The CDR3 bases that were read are TGTGCAAGCAGACTGGGGGGGCCCCAAGACACCCAGTAC.

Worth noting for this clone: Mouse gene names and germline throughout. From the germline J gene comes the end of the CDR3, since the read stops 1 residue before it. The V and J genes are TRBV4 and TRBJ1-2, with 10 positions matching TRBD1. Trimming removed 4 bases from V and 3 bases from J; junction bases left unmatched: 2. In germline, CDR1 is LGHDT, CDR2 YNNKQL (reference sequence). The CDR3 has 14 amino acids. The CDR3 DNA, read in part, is TGTGCCAGCAGCTCCGGGACAGGGGACTCCGACTACACC. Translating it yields CASSSGTGDSDYT. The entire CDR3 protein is CASSSGTGDSDYTF.

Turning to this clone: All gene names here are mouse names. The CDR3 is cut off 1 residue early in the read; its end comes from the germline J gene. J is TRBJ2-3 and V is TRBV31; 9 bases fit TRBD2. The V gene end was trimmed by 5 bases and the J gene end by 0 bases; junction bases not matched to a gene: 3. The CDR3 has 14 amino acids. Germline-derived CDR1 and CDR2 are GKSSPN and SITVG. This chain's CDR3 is CAWPGLGSAETLYF. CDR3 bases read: TGTGCCTGGCCGGGACTGGGTAGTGCAGAAACGCTGTAT.